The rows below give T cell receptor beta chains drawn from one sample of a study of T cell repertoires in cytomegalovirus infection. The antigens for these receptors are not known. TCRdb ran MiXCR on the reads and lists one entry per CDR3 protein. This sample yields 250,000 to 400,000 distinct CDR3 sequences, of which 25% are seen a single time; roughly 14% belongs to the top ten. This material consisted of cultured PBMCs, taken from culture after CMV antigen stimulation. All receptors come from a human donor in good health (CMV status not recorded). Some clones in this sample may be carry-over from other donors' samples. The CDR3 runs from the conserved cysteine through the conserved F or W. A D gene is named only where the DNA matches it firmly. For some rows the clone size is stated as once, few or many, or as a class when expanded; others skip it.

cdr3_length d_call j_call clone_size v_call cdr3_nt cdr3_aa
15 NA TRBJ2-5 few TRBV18 TGTGCCAGCTCACCAAACCGTCGCCTCCAAGAGACCCAGTACTTC CASSPNRRLQETQYF
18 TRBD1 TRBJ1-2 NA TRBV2 TGTGCCAGCAGAGGGGTACCGGGACAGGGGAGATTGGGGTATGGCTACACCTTC CASRGVPGQGRLGYGYTF
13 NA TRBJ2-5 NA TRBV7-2 TGTGCCAGCAGCTTAGTTTGGGAAGAGACCCAGTACTTC CASSLVWEETQYF
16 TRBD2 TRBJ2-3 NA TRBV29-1 TGCAGCGTCCAAGGCAGGCTAGCGGGACCCACAGATACGCAGTATTTT CSVQGRLAGPTDTQYF
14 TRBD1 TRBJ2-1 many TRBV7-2 TGTGCCAGCAGCTTCGACAGGGATAACAATGAGCAGTTCTTC CASSFDRDNNEQFF
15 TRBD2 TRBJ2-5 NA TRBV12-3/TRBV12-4 TGTGCCAGCAGTTTAAGATCTAGCGGGAGTGAGACCCAGTACTTC CASSLRSSGSETQYF
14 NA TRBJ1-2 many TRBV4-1 TGCGCCAGCAGCCAAGGGGGACCGATCACTGGCTACACCTTC CASSQGGPITGYTF
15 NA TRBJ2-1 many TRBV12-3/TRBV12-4 TGTGCCAGCAGTCCGGGCGGCCCGGATGGAAGTGAGCAGTTCTTC CASSPGGPDGSEQFF
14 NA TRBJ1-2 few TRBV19 TGTGCCAGTAGTATAGCTGGGACTACGTATGGCTACACCTTC CASSIAGTTYGYTF
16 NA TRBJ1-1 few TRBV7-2 TGTGCCAGCAAAGTAGAGGCCTCCGGGGTAGGCACTGAAGCTTTCTTT CASKVEASGVGTEAFF